This T cell receptor beta chain was sequenced in a study of T cells after yellow fever vaccination. Whole-study findings and limits: Primary-vaccination clones mostly resurfaced post-booster (under 98% CD4, about 87% CD8).

The V gene's germline CDR1 is SGHDT and CDR2 YYEEEE. This CDR3 has 15 amino acids. The ends were cut back, 2 bases at V and 8 bases at J, with 17 bases in the middle. This clonotype turned up a few times. The antigen is undetermined. Universal primer sites and UMIs were introduced during 5'RACE template-switching synthesis of TCR cDNA. TCRdb reanalysed the 5' RACE reads using MiXCR and keeps one entry per CDR3 protein. The repertoire consists of nearly 550,000 distinct CDR3 sequences, with 19% occurring once and the leading ten covering 13% to 15%. The V call is TRBV5-6, the J call TRBJ2-4; either TRBD1 or TRBD2 may fit D (5 bases each). Sequenced material: PBMCs, taken 15 days after the yellow fever booster vaccination. This sequence originates from a man younger than 40 who received the YFV17D yellow fever vaccine. The CDR3, as DNA: TGTGCCAGCAGCTTATTGGGACCCCTCAGAGACATTCAGTACTTC. Residues: CASSLLGPLRDIQYF.